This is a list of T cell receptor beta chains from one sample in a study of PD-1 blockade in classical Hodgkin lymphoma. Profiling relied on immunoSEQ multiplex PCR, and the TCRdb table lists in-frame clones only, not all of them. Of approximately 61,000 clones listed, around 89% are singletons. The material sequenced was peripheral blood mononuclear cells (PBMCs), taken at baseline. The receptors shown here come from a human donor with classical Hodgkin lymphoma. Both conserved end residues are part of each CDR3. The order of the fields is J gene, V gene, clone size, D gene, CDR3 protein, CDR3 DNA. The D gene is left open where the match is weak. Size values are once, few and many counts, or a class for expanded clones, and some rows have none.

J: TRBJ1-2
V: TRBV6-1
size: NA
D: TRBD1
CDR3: CASGTGAGYTF
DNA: TGTGCCAGCGGAACAGGGGCTGGCTACACCTTC

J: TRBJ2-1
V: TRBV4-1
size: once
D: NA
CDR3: CASSVLDEQFF
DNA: TGCGCCAGCAGCGTACTCGATGAGCAGTTCTTC

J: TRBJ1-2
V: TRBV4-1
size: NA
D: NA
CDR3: CASSPLGGGGYTF
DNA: TGCGCCAGCAGCCCCCTGGGGGGAGGTGGCTACACCTTC

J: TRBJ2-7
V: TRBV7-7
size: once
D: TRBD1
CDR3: CASSQGTGQSYEQYF
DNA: TGTGCTAGCAGCCAGGGGACAGGCCAATCCTACGAGCAGTACTTC

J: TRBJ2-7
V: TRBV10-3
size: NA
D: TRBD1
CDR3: CAINAGQEGHEQYF
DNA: TGTGCCATCAATGCGGGACAGGAGGGCCACGAGCAGTACTTC

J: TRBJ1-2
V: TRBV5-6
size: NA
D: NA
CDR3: CASSSAGYYGYTF
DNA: TGTGCCAGCAGCTCGGCAGGGTACTATGGCTACACCTTC

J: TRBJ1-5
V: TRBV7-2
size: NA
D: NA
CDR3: CASSVHGNQPQHF
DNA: TGTGCCAGCAGCGTTCATGGGAACCAGCCCCAGCATTTT

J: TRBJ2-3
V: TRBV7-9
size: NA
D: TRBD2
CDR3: CASSLAAASGFDTQYF
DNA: TGTGCCAGCAGCTTAGCGGCGGCTAGCGGCTTTGATACGCAGTATTTT

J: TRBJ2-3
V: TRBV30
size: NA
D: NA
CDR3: CAWSRVSLQYF
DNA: TGTGCCTGGAGTAGGGTCTCCCTCCAGTATTTT

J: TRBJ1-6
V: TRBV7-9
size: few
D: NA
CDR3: CASSLQGTPLHF
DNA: TGTGCCAGCAGCCTACAGGGAACACCCCTCCACTTT

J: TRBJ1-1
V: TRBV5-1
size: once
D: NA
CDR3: CASSAYRVNTETFF
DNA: TGCGCCAGCAGCGCATACAGGGTAAACACTGAAACTTTCTTT

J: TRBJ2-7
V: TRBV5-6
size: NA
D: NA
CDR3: CASSIALMDGRPYEQYF
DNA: TGTGCCAGCAGCATAGCGTTGATGGACGGAAGACCCTACGAGCAGTACTTC

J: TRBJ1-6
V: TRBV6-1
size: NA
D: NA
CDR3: CASSEGSEYTYNSPLHF
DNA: TGTGCCAGCAGTGAGGGGAGCGAATACACTTATAATTCACCCCTCCACTTT

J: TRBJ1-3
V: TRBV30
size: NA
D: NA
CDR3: CAWTGGNTIYF
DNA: TGTGCCTGGACGGGTGGAAACACCATATATTTT

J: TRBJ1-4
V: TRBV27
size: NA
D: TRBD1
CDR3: CASSFGGQGLEKLFF
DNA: TGTGCCAGCAGTTTCGGAGGACAGGGGCTGGAAAAACTGTTTTTT

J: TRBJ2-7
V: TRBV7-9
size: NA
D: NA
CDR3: CAITGAVEQYF
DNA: TGTGCCATCACGGGGGCAGTGGAGCAGTACTTC

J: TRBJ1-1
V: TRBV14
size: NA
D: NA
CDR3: CASSQAPYNTEAFF
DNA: TGTGCCAGCAGCCAAGCCCCGTACAACACTGAAGCTTTCTTT

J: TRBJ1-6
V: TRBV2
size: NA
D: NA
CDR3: CASSDLGQGGSPLHF
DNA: TGTGCCAGCAGTGACCTTGGACAAGGGGGATCACCCCTCCACTTT

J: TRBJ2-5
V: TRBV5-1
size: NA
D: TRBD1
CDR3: CASSVGIDRGLFQETQYF
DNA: TGCGCCAGCAGCGTGGGGATCGACAGGGGGCTCTTCCAAGAGACCCAGTACTTC

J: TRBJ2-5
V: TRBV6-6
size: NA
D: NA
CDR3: CASSRLQYQETQYF
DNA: TGTGCCAGCAGTCGACTCCAGTACCAAGAGACCCAGTACTTC

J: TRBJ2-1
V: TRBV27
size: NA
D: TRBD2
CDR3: CASSLTTSGTLNEQFF
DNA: TGTGCCAGCAGTCTGACAACTAGCGGGACCCTCAATGAGCAGTTCTTC

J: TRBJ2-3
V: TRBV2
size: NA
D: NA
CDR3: CASKVLIHTDTQYF
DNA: TGTGCCAGCAAGGTGTTGATACACACAGATACGCAGTATTTT

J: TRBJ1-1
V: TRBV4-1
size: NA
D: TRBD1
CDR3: CASSYPGQVSTEAFF
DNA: TGCGCCAGCAGCTACCCCGGACAGGTTTCTACTGAAGCTTTCTTT

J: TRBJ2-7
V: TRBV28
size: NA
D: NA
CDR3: CASSLEVIRDEQYF
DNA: TGTGCCAGCAGTTTGGAGGTGATTCGGGACGAGCAGTACTTC

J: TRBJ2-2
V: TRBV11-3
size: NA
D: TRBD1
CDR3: CASSSRGTTGELFF
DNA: TGTGCCAGCAGCTCCAGGGGGACCACCGGGGAGCTGTTTTTT

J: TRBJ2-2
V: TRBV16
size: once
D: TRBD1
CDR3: CASSSRDSLTGELFF
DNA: TGTGCCAGCAGCTCCCGGGACAGCCTCACCGGGGAGCTGTTTTTT

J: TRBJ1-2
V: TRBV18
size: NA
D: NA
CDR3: CASSEIRGPYGYTF
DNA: TGTGCCAGCTCAGAGATTCGCGGCCCCTATGGCTACACCTTC

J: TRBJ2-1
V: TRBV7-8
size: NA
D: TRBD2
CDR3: CASSGRGGRGAYNEQFF
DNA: TGTGCCAGCAGCGGACGGGGGGGCCGGGGGGCCTACAATGAGCAGTTCTTC

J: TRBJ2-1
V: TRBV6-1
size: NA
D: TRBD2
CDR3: CASSETSGGASEQFF
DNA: TGTGCCAGCAGTGAGACTAGCGGGGGGGCTAGTGAGCAGTTCTTC

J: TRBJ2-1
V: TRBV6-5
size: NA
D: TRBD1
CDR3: CASSTQGVYNEQFF
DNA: TGTGCCAGCAGTACACAGGGGGTATACAATGAGCAGTTCTTC

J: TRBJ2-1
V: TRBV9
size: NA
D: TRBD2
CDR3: CASSVGGTRGHEQFF
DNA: TGTGCCAGCAGCGTGGGGGGGACCCGTGGCCATGAGCAGTTCTTC

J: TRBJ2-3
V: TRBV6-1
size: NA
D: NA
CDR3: CASSDGHPSKDTQYF
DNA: TGTGCCAGCAGTGATGGCCATCCTTCAAAGGATACGCAGTATTTT

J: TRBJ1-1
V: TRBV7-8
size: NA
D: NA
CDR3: CASSLNDGTEAFF
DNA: TGTGCCAGCAGCTTAAACGATGGGACTGAAGCTTTCTTT

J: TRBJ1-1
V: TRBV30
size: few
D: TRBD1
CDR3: CAWRQGRTEAFF
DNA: TGTGCCTGGAGACAGGGGAGGACTGAAGCTTTCTTT

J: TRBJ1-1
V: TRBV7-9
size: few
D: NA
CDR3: CASSLHSGAFF
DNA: TGTGCCAGCAGCCTGCACAGCGGGGCTTTCTTT

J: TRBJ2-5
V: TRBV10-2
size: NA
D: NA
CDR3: CASSLSGERTQYF
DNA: TGCGCCAGCAGTCTTTCGGGGGAGAGGACCCAGTACTTC

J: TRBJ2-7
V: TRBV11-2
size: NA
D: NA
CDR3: CASSLEVLIGTYEQYF
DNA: TGTGCCAGCAGCTTAGAGGTACTAATAGGCACCTACGAGCAGTACTTC

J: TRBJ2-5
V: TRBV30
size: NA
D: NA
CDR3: CAWSQLIQETQYF
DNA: TGTGCCTGGTCCCAGTTAATTCAAGAGACCCAGTACTTC

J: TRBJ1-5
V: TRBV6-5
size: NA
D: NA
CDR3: CASSAPNQPQHF
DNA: TGTGCCAGCAGTGCCCCGAATCAGCCCCAGCATTTT

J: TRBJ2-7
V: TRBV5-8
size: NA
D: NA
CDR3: CASSSRVGTQQYF
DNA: TGTGCCAGCAGCTCCCGGGTTGGGACTCAGCAGTACTTC

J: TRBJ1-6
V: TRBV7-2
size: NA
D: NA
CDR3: CASSLATGPLSSYNSPLHF
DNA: TGTGCCAGCAGCTTAGCGACGGGACCCCTAAGCTCCTATAATTCACCCCTCCACTTT